A single sample is the source of the 18 T cell receptor beta chains below, sequenced in a study of T cells in Graves' hyperthyroidism and ophthalmopathy. RNA transcripts gave rise to amplified TCR beta CDR3 regions. The HTBI primer set was used in a first-round RT-PCR of the TCR CDR3. TCRdb analysed the multiplex PCR reads with MiXCR anew, one entry per CDR3 protein. The table lists around 200,000 distinct CDR3 sequences, roughly 18% of them singletons. The sample comprised blood. The receptor set was obtained from a middle-aged man with Graves' hyperthyroidism.

This clonotype has a count of ten or more. This rearrangement joins TRBV20-1 to TRBJ2-1; D possibly corresponds to TRBD2 (5 bases). Trimming removed 3 bases from V and 8 bases from J, with 17 bases in between. The CDR3 is 14 residues long. From germline, CDR1 is DFQATT and CDR2 SNEGSKA (reference sequence). The CDR3 sequence: CSASGLLRADEQFF. The CDR3 bases are TGCAGTGCTAGTGGACTCCTAAGAGCGGATGAGCAGTTCTTC.

This clonotype was observed at least ten times. The V gene is TRBV20-1, the J gene TRBJ2-5; perhaps TRBD1 as D (6 bases). This CDR3 has 12 amino acids. Germline V CDR1 and CDR2: DFQATT, SNEGSKA (reference sequence). Trimming left V 7 bases short and J 5 bases short, with 14 bases between. The CDR3 protein is CSERGRGETQYF. CDR3 coding DNA: TGCAGTGAGAGGGGCAGGGGTGAGACCCAGTACTTC.

This clonotype was counted between two and nine times. The CDR3: CSARDPGSNYGYTF. In nucleotides, the CDR3 is TGCAGTGCTAGAGACCCCGGATCTAACTATGGCTACACCTTC. The rearrangement joins TRBV20-1 to TRBJ1-2; no reliable D call. Germline lookup yields CDR1 DFQATT and CDR2 SNEGSKA (reference sequence). The germline V and J ends were trimmed by 0 bases and 0 bases, with 8 bases remaining between them. This CDR3 comprises 14 residues.

This clonotype came up many times. V and J are TRBV3-1 and TRBJ2-1; the match to TRBD1 covers 9 bases. The CDR3 totals 14 residues. The germline V gene encodes CDR1 LGHDT and CDR2 YNNKEL (reference sequence). Germline trimming cut 4 bases from V and 7 bases from J; bases unmatched to any gene: 5. CDR3 in amino acids: CASSPWTGENEQFF. The DNA of the CDR3 is TGTGCCAGCAGCCCCTGGACAGGGGAGAATGAGCAGTTCTTC.

The chain's CDR3 is CSASGGRVEQYF. The CDR3 DNA reads as TGCAGTGCTAGCGGGGGGCGGGTAGAGCAGTACTTC. The gene calls are TRBV20-1 and TRBJ2-7, with D possibly matching TRBD2 (7 bases). The CDR3 sequence is 12 residues long. Germline assignment: CDR1 DFQATT and CDR2 SNEGSKA (reference sequence). V shed 3 bases and J shed 7 bases, with 13 bases lying between them.

This clonotype was observed many times. The chain combines TRBV5-1 with TRBJ1-1, with a possible D match to TRBD1 (5 bases). CDR1 SGHRS and CDR2 YFSETQ come from the germline V gene. There are 15 residues in the CDR3. V was pared by 4 bases and J by 5 bases, with 18 bases between. In nucleotides, the CDR3 is TGCGCCAGCAGCCCCCAGTGGGACCCGGAGACTGAAGCTTTCTTT. It specifies CASSPQWDPETEAFF.

This clonotype was seen repeatedly, ten times or more. V is TRBV28 and J is TRBJ2-7, with 10 bases identical to TRBD1. The CDR3 extends over 13 amino acids. Unmatched junction bases numbered 12, after V lost 10 bases and J lost 9 bases. Germline-derived CDR1 and CDR2 are MDHEN and SYDVKM. This CDR3 is CATKGQGRIAQYF. As DNA, the CDR3 is TGTGCCACCAAGGGACAGGGGAGGATCGCGCAGTACTTC. The entire variable domain, with the rest obtained from reference TRBV28 and TRBJ2-7, is as follows: DVKVTQSSRYLVKRTGEKVFLECVQDMDHENMFWYRQDPGLGLRLIYFSYDVKMKEKGDIPEGYSVSREKKERFSLILESASTNQTSMYLCATKGQGRIAQYFGPGTRLTVT.

This clonotype was found many times. The J gene is TRBJ2-5, the V gene TRBV20-1, with TRBD2 as a possible D gene (5 bases). This CDR3 is 13 amino acids long. Germline assignment: CDR1 DFQATT and CDR2 SNEGSKA (reference sequence). The V end lost 3 bases, the J end lost 3 bases, and 11 bases lay between the germline ends. The CDR3 region is CSARRSGEETQYF. CDR3 coding DNA: TGCAGTGCTAGGCGGAGCGGTGAAGAGACCCAGTACTTC.

To note about this clonotype: A much larger clone is a single base away; this may be a read error. The chain has TRBV11-2 and TRBJ1-1, with TRBD1 matching 8 bases. In germline, CDR1 is SGHAT, CDR2 FQNNGV. This CDR3 contains 15 residues. CDR3: CTSSLDGTGGTEAFF. The DNA of the CDR3 is TGTACCAGCAGCTTAGATGGGACAGGAGGCACTGAAGCTTTCTTT.

The genes are TRBV4-2 and TRBJ2-7; possible D gene TRBD1, 5 bases. This CDR3 is 15 amino acids long. V lost 4 bases and J lost 0, with 13 bases in between. Looked up from germline, CDR1 is LGHNA and CDR2 is YNFKEQ. The CDR3 reads CASSLQQASSYEQYF. CDR3 nucleotide sequence: TGTGCCAGCAGCCTTCAACAGGCGAGCTCCTACGAGCAGTACTTC.

In its sample, this clonotype was seen many times. The chain has TRBV7-2 and TRBJ1-2; D possibly corresponds to TRBD1 (5 bases). Trimming shortened V by 0 bases and J by 4 bases, and 12 bases separated the two germline ends. The CDR3 covers 15 residues. The germline gives CDR1 SGHTA, CDR2 FQGNSA. CDR3 loop: CASSLAPLGPYGYTF. The CDR3 nucleotides read TGTGCCAGCAGCTTAGCTCCACTGGGGCCCTATGGCTACACCTTC.

Only a few counts were recorded for this clonotype. This sequence joins TRBV20-1 and TRBJ2-2; D uncertain. V was trimmed by 2 bases and J by 5 bases, leaving 12 bases between them. The CDR3 consists of 14 residues. Germline loops: CDR1 DFQATT, CDR2 SNEGSKA (reference sequence). The CDR3 coding sequence is TGCAGTGCTAGATCCCCACTGGGGACCGGGGAGCTGTTTTTT. Amino acids: CSARSPLGTGELFF.

The chain recombines TRBV6-2 or TRBV6-3 with TRBJ1-4, with TRBD1 matching over 8 bases. Germline lookup yields CDR1 MNHEY and CDR2 SVGEGT. This CDR3 has 14 residues. The J segment lost 7 bases and the V segment lost 6 bases, leaving 7 bases of the junction unmatched. The DNA for the CDR3 is TGTGCCAGCAGAACCGGGACAGGCGCTGAAAAACTGTTTTTT. The encoded protein is CASRTGTGAEKLFF.

This clonotype has a count of ten or more. The J gene is TRBJ2-5, the V gene TRBV20-1, with 10 bases matching TRBD2. Germline V gene data show CDR1 as DFQATT and CDR2 as SNEGSKA (reference sequence). The ends lost 1 base at V and 5 bases at J; junction bases unmatched: 4. This CDR3 is built from 14 residues. CDR3 amino acids: CSARVSGGLETQYF. The CDR3 nucleotides read TGCAGTGCTAGAGTTAGCGGGGGGCTGGAGACCCAGTACTTC.

This clonotype has at least ten counts. The gene calls are TRBV12-3 or TRBV12-4 and TRBJ2-7; 7 bases align to TRBD1. The V and J ends lost 2 bases and 5 bases, in that order; junction bases with no gene match: 6. The CDR3 runs to 14 residues. Here the CDR3 reads CASSLRSRGNEQYF. DNA of the CDR3: TGTGCCAGCAGTTTAAGAAGCAGGGGGAACGAGCAGTACTTC.

This clonotype was recorded at least ten times. CDR3 region: CASSLTIVGPGLEAFF. CDR3 sequence (DNA): TGCGCCAGCAGCTTGACCATTGTAGGCCCCGGGTTGGAAGCTTTCTTT. This rearrangement joins TRBV5-1 to TRBJ1-1; no clear D. The CDR3 extends over 16 amino acids. Trimming took 1 base from V and 8 from J, leaving 21 bases between them. Germline V lookup: CDR1 SGHRS, CDR2 YFSETQ.

The table lists this clonotype with many counts. The chain is built from TRBV28 and TRBJ2-3; TRBD2 aligns across 8 bases. The CDR3 extends over 17 amino acids. Germline assignment: CDR1 MDHEN and CDR2 SYDVKM. The J segment lost 1 base and the V segment lost 3 bases, leaving 9 bases of the junction unmatched. The CDR3 here is CASSFPVGSGGTDTQYF. CDR3 bases: TGTGCCAGCAGTTTCCCCGTTGGTAGCGGGGGCACAGATACGCAGTATTTT.

This clonotype was seen more than once but under ten times. The chain carries TRBV5-1 and TRBJ1-1, with a tentative D call TRBD1 (6 bases). Germline loops: CDR1 SGHRS, CDR2 YFSETQ. This CDR3 is 14 amino acids long. V lost 3 bases to trimming and J lost 1 base, with 10 bases between them. This CDR3 is CASSWDTGNTEAFF. The CDR3 DNA reads as TGCGCCAGCAGCTGGGACACGGGGAACACTGAAGCTTTCTTT.